The present entry profiles one T cell receptor beta chain with its context. The antigen is unknown. The record originates from a study of cytomegalovirus exposure and HLA in healthy donors. Across the study: Earlier, 150 million to 200 million T cells were analyzed, and 90 million to 120 million unique TCR beta sequences were found among them.

Primers included in the PCR were 60 Vbeta and 13 Jbeta primers. In the study's own analysis: Per a later analysis, the number of unique TCR beta chains was around 80 million, of which 10 million to 11 million were shared. Assay used: immunoSEQ multiplex PCR; TCRdb lists only in-frame clones, some missing. V and J calls and clone size are as listed in that table; D and trimming were resolved from the DNA. Among 150,000 to 200,000 clones listed, about 80% were seen once. V lost 2 bases, J lost 6 bases, and 8 bases stayed unmatched. Germline V CDR1 and CDR2: SGDLS, YYNGEE. The CDR3 runs 16 residues. Study results and caveats: According to an earlier analysis, most TCR beta V segments yielded productive rearrangements about 87% or about 30% of the time. Further analysis, carried out later, found HLA-associated TCR beta chains more clonally expanded than equally common other chains.

The source material was PBMCs. This sequence originates from a woman aged 25 to 45 in good health and CMV-seropositive. The chain combines TRBV9 with TRBJ2-1, with 10 nucleotides matching TRBD2. CDR3 bases: TGTGCCAGCAGCGTGGAGCGGGAGGGCCTATTCAATGAGCAGTTCTTC. Translating it yields CASSVEREGLFNEQFF.